Listed below are T cell receptor beta chains from one sample, sequenced in a study of cytomegalovirus exposure and HLA in healthy donors. The table came from immunoSEQ multiplex PCR; TCRdb's copy has only in-frame clones and leaves some out. The data contain 50,000 to 65,000 clones, about 95% of them singletons. Sequenced: PBMCs. Receptor source: a young woman in good health and CMV-seronegative. CDR3s include the opening cysteine and the closing phenylalanine or tryptophan. D genes are given only for firm matches. Expanded clones are given a class, and other clones once, few, many or no size at all.

J gene: TRBJ1-1
V gene: TRBV5-4
clone size: .
D gene: TRBD1
CDR3 DNA: TGTGCCAGCAGCGGCGGGACAGGGGCAAACACTGAAGCTTTCTTT
CDR3 protein: CASSGGTGANTEAFF

J gene: TRBJ1-5
V gene: TRBV28
clone size: .
D gene: TRBD1
CDR3 DNA: TGTGCCAGCAGTTTATGGGACAGGGTGGGACAGCCCCAGCATTTT
CDR3 protein: CASSLWDRVGQPQHF

J gene: TRBJ2-2
V gene: TRBV4-1
clone size: few
D gene: .
CDR3 DNA: TGCGCCAGCAGCCCCAAGAGCGGGCCGGGCACCGGGGAGCTGTTTTTT
CDR3 protein: CASSPKSGPGTGELFF

J gene: TRBJ2-5
V gene: TRBV7-6
clone size: .
D gene: .
CDR3 DNA: TGTGCCAGCAGCTTAGCGGGGGGTGCCCAAGAGACCCAGTACTTC
CDR3 protein: CASSLAGGAQETQYF

J gene: TRBJ2-3
V gene: TRBV5-1
clone size: .
D gene: TRBD2
CDR3 DNA: TGCGCCAGCAGCTTGGTAGGGACTAGCGGGGGTCTCACAGATACGCAGTATTTT
CDR3 protein: CASSLVGTSGGLTDTQYF

J gene: TRBJ2-1
V gene: TRBV7-9
clone size: .
D gene: .
CDR3 DNA: TGTGCCAGCAGCCAACAGGACAGCTCCTACAATGAGCAGTTCTTC
CDR3 protein: CASSQQDSSYNEQFF

J gene: TRBJ1-5
V gene: TRBV27
clone size: few
D gene: TRBD1
CDR3 DNA: TGTGCCAGCAGTTTATCCGGGACAGGGAATCAGCCCCAGCATTTT
CDR3 protein: CASSLSGTGNQPQHF

J gene: TRBJ2-5
V gene: TRBV4-2
clone size: .
D gene: TRBD2
CDR3 DNA: TGTGCCAGCAGCCAAGGACTAGCGGGAGTTGGGCAAGAGACCCAGTACTTC
CDR3 protein: CASSQGLAGVGQETQYF

J gene: TRBJ2-5
V gene: TRBV29-1
clone size: .
D gene: TRBD1
CDR3 DNA: TGCAGCGCGGAAGGACAGGCTCGGGAGACCCAGTACTTC
CDR3 protein: CSAEGQARETQYF

J gene: TRBJ2-5
V gene: TRBV18
clone size: .
D gene: TRBD2
CDR3 DNA: TGTGCCAGCTCAAGGCTAGCGGGAGACCAAGAGACCCAGTACTTC
CDR3 protein: CASSRLAGDQETQYF

J gene: TRBJ1-6
V gene: TRBV5-1
clone size: .
D gene: TRBD1
CDR3 DNA: TGCGCCAGCAGCTTGAGACAGGGAAGGCCAAGCTCCTATAATTCACCCCTCCACTTT
CDR3 protein: CASSLRQGRPSSYNSPLHF

J gene: TRBJ2-2
V gene: TRBV4-3
clone size: .
D gene: TRBD2
CDR3 DNA: TGCGCCAGCAGCCAAGAGGGACTAGCGGGAGCCCCGAACACCGGGGAGCTGTTTTTT
CDR3 protein: CASSQEGLAGAPNTGELFF

J gene: TRBJ1-4
V gene: TRBV19
clone size: .
D gene: TRBD1
CDR3 DNA: TGTGCCAGTAGCCCCACCGGACAGGGAAGGGAAAAACTGTTTTTT
CDR3 protein: CASSPTGQGREKLFF

J gene: TRBJ2-3
V gene: TRBV5-1
clone size: .
D gene: TRBD2
CDR3 DNA: TGCGCCAGCAGCTCTAGAGCGGGAGGTGGGTCAGATACGCAGTATTTT
CDR3 protein: CASSSRAGGGSDTQYF

J gene: TRBJ2-2
V gene: TRBV27
clone size: .
D gene: TRBD2
CDR3 DNA: TGTGCCAGCTCGGCGGGGAGGGGCGGGGAGCTGTTTTTT
CDR3 protein: CASSAGRGGELFF

J gene: TRBJ1-4
V gene: TRBV4-2
clone size: .
D gene: .
CDR3 DNA: TGTGCCAGCAGCCCCCCCGGTGGGCCTAATGAAAAACTGTTTTTT
CDR3 protein: CASSPPGGPNEKLFF

J gene: TRBJ1-4
V gene: TRBV5-1
clone size: .
D gene: TRBD1
CDR3 DNA: TGCGCCAGCAGCCCGGGACAGGGTCATGAAAAACTGTTTTTT
CDR3 protein: CASSPGQGHEKLFF

J gene: TRBJ2-3
V gene: TRBV25-1
clone size: .
D gene: .
CDR3 DNA: TGTGCCAGCAGTGAGGCGGGACAGTCCACAGATACGCAGTATTTT
CDR3 protein: CASSEAGQSTDTQYF

J gene: TRBJ2-7
V gene: TRBV7-2
clone size: .
D gene: TRBD2
CDR3 DNA: TGTGCCAGCAGCTTACAGACTAGCGGGGGATACGAGCAGTACTTC
CDR3 protein: CASSLQTSGGYEQYF

J gene: TRBJ1-5
V gene: TRBV10-3
clone size: once
D gene: .
CDR3 DNA: TGTGCCATCAGGACCACACGGGGCAATCAGCCCCAGCATTTT
CDR3 protein: CAIRTTRGNQPQHF

J gene: TRBJ2-7
V gene: TRBV4-1
clone size: .
D gene: TRBD2
CDR3 DNA: TGCGCCAGCAGCCAAGGTGGGGGGGGAGGATACGAGCAGTACTTC
CDR3 protein: CASSQGGGGGYEQYF

J gene: TRBJ2-1
V gene: TRBV14
clone size: .
D gene: TRBD1
CDR3 DNA: TGTGCCAGCAGCCCTCCGAGGGGGACAGGGGGCTACAATGAGCAGTTCTTC
CDR3 protein: CASSPPRGTGGYNEQFF

J gene: TRBJ1-5
V gene: TRBV28
clone size: .
D gene: TRBD1
CDR3 DNA: TGTGCCAGCAGTTTATTGGCAGGGGGTTTCAATCAGCCCCAGCATTTT
CDR3 protein: CASSLLAGGFNQPQHF

J gene: TRBJ1-1
V gene: TRBV5-1
clone size: .
D gene: .
CDR3 DNA: TGCGCCAGCAGCTTGGCCGGGAGGGGGTTGGACACTGAAGCTTTCTTT
CDR3 protein: CASSLAGRGLDTEAFF

J gene: TRBJ1-4
V gene: TRBV10-3
clone size: .
D gene: TRBD1
CDR3 DNA: TGTGCCATCAGTGAGTCGGGGGGACAGGGGATTGAAAAACTGTTTTTT
CDR3 protein: CAISESGGQGIEKLFF

J gene: TRBJ2-5
V gene: TRBV19
clone size: .
D gene: TRBD2
CDR3 DNA: TGTGCCAGTAGTACCCCGGGGGGTGGGGAGACCCAGTACTTC
CDR3 protein: CASSTPGGGETQYF

J gene: TRBJ2-2
V gene: TRBV18
clone size: .
D gene: .
CDR3 DNA: TGTGCCAGCTCACCACGGGGCGGAACGAACACCGGGGAGCTGTTTTTT
CDR3 protein: CASSPRGGTNTGELFF

J gene: TRBJ2-5
V gene: TRBV14
clone size: .
D gene: .
CDR3 DNA: TGTGCCAGCAGCCAAGATCAGGTTGGGACCCAGTACTTC
CDR3 protein: CASSQDQVGTQYF

J gene: TRBJ2-7
V gene: TRBV21-1
clone size: .
D gene: .
CDR3 DNA: TGTGCCAGCAGCTCCCACCCCCGGGACAACACCTACGAGCAGTACTTC
CDR3 protein: CASSSHPRDNTYEQYF

J gene: TRBJ2-1
V gene: TRBV18
clone size: .
D gene: .
CDR3 DNA: TGTGCCAGCTCGGGGCCTTACAATGAGCAGTTCTTC
CDR3 protein: CASSGPYNEQFF

J gene: TRBJ2-3
V gene: TRBV9
clone size: .
D gene: TRBD2
CDR3 DNA: TGTGCCAGCAGCCCCGTCCCGGGACTAGGAATTAGCACAGATACGCAGTATTTT
CDR3 protein: CASSPVPGLGISTDTQYF

J gene: TRBJ2-5
V gene: TRBV4-3
clone size: .
D gene: TRBD1
CDR3 DNA: TGCGCCAGCAGCCGACAGACAGGGTTGCAAGAGACCCAGTACTTC
CDR3 protein: CASSRQTGLQETQYF

J gene: TRBJ1-4
V gene: TRBV28
clone size: .
D gene: .
CDR3 DNA: TGTGCCAGCAGTTTATCGGGAGGGGTTGGGGAAAAACTGTTTTTT
CDR3 protein: CASSLSGGVGEKLFF

J gene: TRBJ2-1
V gene: TRBV15
clone size: .
D gene: .
CDR3 DNA: TGTGCCACCAGCAGCAGCTCCTACAATGAGCAGTTCTTC
CDR3 protein: CATSSSSYNEQFF

J gene: TRBJ2-1
V gene: TRBV19
clone size: .
D gene: TRBD1
CDR3 DNA: TGTGCCAGTAGTTGGGCTAGGGGGCAGCGAAGCAATGAGCAGTTCTTC
CDR3 protein: CASSWARGQRSNEQFF